The following is a TCR beta chain sequence with its context. Germline loops: CDR1 SQVTM, CDR2 ANQGSEA. With 4 bases removed from V and 0 bases from J, the gap between germline ends came to 12 bases. The CDR3 consists of 14 residues. The sample comes from a study of patients and donors after allogeneic stem cell transplantation. TCRdb itself ran the RT-PCR reads through MiXCR, one entry per CDR3 protein. The data show about 96,000 distinct CDR3 sequences, with 45% to 50% seen just once and about 58% held by the top ten. This TCR derives from a human donor who was either an allogeneic HSCT recipient or a stem cell or donor lymphocyte infusion donor (not recorded which). It is not recorded whose cells these are; they may come from a transplant donor. Specimen: blood, either unsorted or a sorted T cell fraction (not recorded which). The chain joins TRBV29-1 to TRBJ1-2; TRBD1 is a possible D gene (5 bases). In DNA form, the CDR3 reads TGCAGCGTTGGACAGCGCCTAGCTAACTATGGCTACACCTTC. Its translation: CSVGQRLANYGYTF. Variable domain in full (rest from reference TRBV29-1 and TRBJ1-2): SAVISQKPSRDICQRGTSLTIQCQVDSQVTMMFWYRQQPGQSLTLIATANQGSEATYESGFVIDKFPISRPNLTFSTLTVSNMSPEDSSIYLCSVGQRLANYGYTFGSGTRLTVV.